Following are 9 T cell receptor beta chains from one sample sequenced in a study of T cells after yellow fever vaccination. TCRdb recomputed calls from the 5' RACE reads with MiXCR, one row per CDR3 protein. Of around 120,000 distinct CDR3 sequences listed, around 7.2% were seen once; the top ten hold 2.7%. The sample was CD4+ T cells sorted from PBMCs, taken roughly 45 days after the first yellow fever vaccination. The receptors come from a man between 18 and 35 years old who received the YFV17D yellow fever vaccine.

At least ten counts were recorded for this clonotype. The chain uses TRBV27 and TRBJ1-1; 7 bases are a match to TRBD1. V lost 5 bases and J lost 5; bases outside the gene matches: 11. The CDR3 consists of 15 residues. Germline V CDR1 and CDR2: MNHEY, SMNVEV (reference sequence). The CDR3 nucleotides read TGTGCCAGCAGTCCCCCACAGGGGCGGGGAACTGAAGCTTTCTTT. Amino acid sequence: CASSPPQGRGTEAFF.

This clonotype has a count of ten or more. The chain uses TRBV6-1 and TRBJ1-1, with 10 bases that match TRBD1. In germline, CDR1 is MNHNS, CDR2 SASEGT. V trimming: 6 bases; J trimming: 4 bases; junction bases outside the gene matches: 8. This CDR3 has 15 residues. The CDR3 region has the DNA TGTGCCAGCAGCGTTAGGGACAGGGGATCCACTGAAGCTTTCTTT. Translated: CASSVRDRGSTEAFF.

This clonotype came up a few times. The rearrangement links TRBV7-8 to TRBJ1-1; no reliable D call. In germline, CDR1 is SGHVS, CDR2 FQNEAQ. The CDR3 is made up of 12 amino acids. Deletions cut 3 bases from V and 4 bases from J, with 6 bases between. The chain's CDR3 is CASSFAVTEAFF. In DNA, the CDR3 is TGTGCCAGCAGCTTCGCAGTCACTGAAGCTTTCTTT. The complete variable domain, with remaining parts taken from reference TRBV7-8 and TRBJ1-1, reads GAGVSQSPRYKVAKRGQDVALRCDPISGHVSLFWYQQALGQGPEFLTYFQNEAQLDKSGLPSDRFFAERPEGSVSTLKIQRTQQEDSAVYLCASSFAVTEAFFGQGTRLTVV.

This clonotype was counted many times. This sequence joins TRBV20-1 and TRBJ2-3, with 9 bases identical to TRBD2. Germline CDR1 DFQATT, CDR2 SNEGSKA (reference sequence). The ends lost 2 bases at V and 4 bases at J; junction bases unmatched: 7. The CDR3 totals 15 residues. In DNA, the CDR3 is TGCAGTGCTAGAAAGCTAGCGGGGAACGCAGATACGCAGTATTTT. Protein sequence: CSARKLAGNADTQYF.

Many counts were recorded for this clonotype. J is TRBJ1-4 and V is TRBV7-2; perhaps TRBD1 as D (5 bases). Per germline, CDR1 SGHTA and CDR2 FQGNSA. V was clipped by 1 base and J by 10 bases, with 16 bases between them. This CDR3 region has 15 residues. The CDR3 DNA is TGTGCCAGCAGCTTAGGGCGGGGCTCAGCAGGAAAACTGTTTTTT. The encoded protein is CASSLGRGSAGKLFF.

Many counts were recorded for this clonotype. The chain combines TRBV12-3 or TRBV12-4 with TRBJ1-5; D might be TRBD1 (6 bases). Trimming removed 8 bases at V and 8 bases at J, with 13 bases between. The CDR3 totals 12 residues. The CDR3 region has the DNA TGTGCCAGCCGGGAGGGGGGGAAGCCCCAGCATTTT. Its protein product is CASREGGKPQHF.

This clonotype was counted many times. The chain joins TRBV11-2 to TRBJ1-1, with 7 bases that match TRBD1. The CDR3 is 13 residues long. V was pared by 5 bases and J by 3 bases, with 3 bases of the junction left unmatched. Germline V gene data show CDR1 as SGHAT and CDR2 as FQNNGV. As DNA, the CDR3 is TGTGCCAGCAGCCGGGGACAGTACACTGAAGCTTTCTTT. Translation gives CASSRGQYTEAFF.

The chain is built from TRBV5-1 and TRBJ2-5; the match to TRBD1 covers 10 bases. The V segment lost 2 bases and the J segment 4 bases; nucleotides outside the gene matches: 8. The CDR3 has 16 residues. Germline lookup yields CDR1 SGHRS and CDR2 YFSETQ. CDR3 bases: TGCGCCAGCAGCTTACAACCGACAGGGGGCTTAGAGACCCAGTACTTC. Amino acids: CASSLQPTGGLETQYF.

The rearrangement links TRBV19 to TRBJ2-2; a weak D match, TRBD1 (6 bases). From germline, CDR1 is LNHDA and CDR2 SQIVND (reference sequence). The CDR3 contains 16 residues. V was cut by 9 bases and J by 6 bases, with 23 bases left in between. CDR3 coding DNA: TGTGCCAGCGCCGTACAAGGACAGATCAGAGCCGGGGAGCTGTTTTTT. It codes for CASAVQGQIRAGELFF.